This T cell receptor (beta chain) was recovered during a study of T-cell reconstitution after alpha-beta-depleted transplantation in children. This clonotype has at least ten counts. A TCRbeta library incorporating unique molecular identifiers was prepared. A single record per CDR3 protein comes from TCRdb applying MiXCR to the PCR reads. The sample shows 150,000 to 200,000 distinct CDR3 sequences, about 6.3% of them seen only once. The V gene's germline CDR1 is SGHRS and CDR2 YFSETQ. The CDR3 totals 14 residues. V lost 3 bases and J 0 bases, leaving 7 bases between the germline ends. The origin of this receptor is a human donor who donated a stem cell graft to a child with Wiskott-Aldrich syndrome. This chain links TRBV5-1 with TRBJ2-1; no firm D call. Sequences were derived from PBMCs from the stem cell graft donor, sampled from the stem cell graft. The CDR3 DNA is TGCGCCAGCAGCTCCTTAAGCTCCTACAATGAGCAGTTCTTC. Protein product: CASSSLSSYNEQFF.